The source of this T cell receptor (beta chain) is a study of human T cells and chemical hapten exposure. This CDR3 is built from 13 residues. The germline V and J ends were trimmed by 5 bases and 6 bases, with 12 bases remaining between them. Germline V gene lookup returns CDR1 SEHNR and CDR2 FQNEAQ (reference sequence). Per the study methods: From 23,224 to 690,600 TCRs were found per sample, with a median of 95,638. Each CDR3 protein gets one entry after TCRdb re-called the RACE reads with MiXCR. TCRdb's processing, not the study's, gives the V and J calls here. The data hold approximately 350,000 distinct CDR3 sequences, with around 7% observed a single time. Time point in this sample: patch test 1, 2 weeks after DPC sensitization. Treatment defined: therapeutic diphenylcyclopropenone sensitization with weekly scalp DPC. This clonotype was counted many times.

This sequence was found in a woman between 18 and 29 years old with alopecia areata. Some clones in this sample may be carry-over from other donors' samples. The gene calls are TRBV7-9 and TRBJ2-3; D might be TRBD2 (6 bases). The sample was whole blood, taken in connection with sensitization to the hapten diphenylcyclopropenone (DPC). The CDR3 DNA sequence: TGTGCCAGCAGCCAGGCGGGGCCGGATACGCAGTATTTT. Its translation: CASSQAGPDTQYF.